The present TCR beta chain was sequenced within a study of response to subunit inactivated influenza vaccine. The sample holds many counts of this clonotype. The antigen is undetermined. Study-wide findings and caveats: With each seasonal influenza vaccination, the authors suggested, few new T cells are recruited.

The CDR3 sequence is 15 residues long. Germline V CDR1 and CDR2: LGHNA, YNFKEQ. The ends lost 0 bases at V and 5 bases at J; junction bases unmatched: 6. From the RT-PCR reads, TCRdb called clonotypes with MiXCR, one entry per CDR3 protein. This table has about 480,000 distinct CDR3 sequences, over 10% appearing once. This sequence originates from a man in his fifties or sixties who received an inactivated influenza vaccine. The sequenced sample was PBMCs from blood, obtained about 6 weeks after vaccination. V is TRBV4-2 and J is TRBJ2-5, with TRBD2 matching 7 bases. CDR3 sequence: CASSQDLAEGETQYF. The DNA for the CDR3 is TGTGCCAGCAGCCAAGATCTAGCGGAGGGCGAGACCCAGTACTTC.